The entry that follows covers one TCR beta chain sequence. This clone was detected once. What antigen it recognizes has not been identified. There are no base qualities to consult, and no much larger clone falls within one base. Receptor libraries were prepared by the immunoSEQ multiplex PCR assay. What TCRdb holds here is the immuneACCESS table cut down to in-frame rearrangements. Part of the clones is not present; checked against another copy, under half of the missing clones reflect an unresolved V gene, and the others are unexplained. The sample table records hundreds of thousands of clones; 70% to 90% of these occur just once. 0.0094% of the sample rests with the top ten. The data were obtained in a study of shared T cell receptors in the human thymus (dated by TCRdb to the early 2020s). General notes on the study: The study examined how the human thymus generates shared, self-reactive T-cell receptor alpha chains.

CDR1 is given as LNHDA and CDR2 as SQIVND, both from the germline V gene (reference sequence). Ends trimmed: V by 2 bases, J by 0 bases; bases unmatched to a gene: 5. Inclusive of the bounding cysteine and phenylalanine, the CDR3 is 17 residues long. Just the 51-base CDR3 DNA is kept, in frame starting at base 1. These data are also associated with another study on human thymus T cells. The second paper further reports: Donors were immunologically healthy infants undergoing open corrective cardiac surgery for congenital heart defects in Finland. The thymus tissue came from surgical resects taken out during corrective cardiac surgery. Usage of V and J gene segments appeared to be biased in both the thymic and the peripheral blood repertoires. The related research reported highly overlapping thymic TCR repertoires among unrelated individuals. The study characterized TCR alpha and beta repertoires from under 10 infant thymus samples and four related peripheral blood samples. Donor ages ranged from about 6 to 244 days, and the cohort comprised roughly 6 male and a couple of female infants. Thymocytes were freed from the tissue by mechanical means and kept at -70 degrees C as pellets of roughly 8.5-31 million cells. Genomic DNA was extracted from frozen cell pellets with a QIAsymphony instrument. The immunoSEQ multiplex PCR assay was used to amplify the TCRB and TCRAD loci from a standardized amount of quality-controlled genomic DNA. The amplicons covered the V(D)J region and were long enough to include the CDR3 and to identify the V and J genes. Amplicon sequencing was performed on an Illumina platform through the commercial immunoSEQ service. Corrections for primer bias and sequencing errors followed previously described methods, while TCRAD and TCRB definitions were based on the IMGT database. immunoSEQ Analyzer 3.0 and VDJTools were used for repertoire analysis, which covered basic statistics, V/J segment usage, diversity estimates, rarefaction and pairwise overlap. Chao1, ChaoE, Efron-Thisted, Shannon and inverse Simpson indices were used to estimate diversity, which was also estimated on datasets down-sampled to the smallest sample. Repertoire overlap used strict matching of CDR3 nucleotide sequence, V gene and J gene, with Jaccard-based multidimensional scaling clustering. On average, thymus samples gave around 810,000 unique TCRB clonotypes, whereas blood samples gave roughly 80,000.

The origin of this receptor is a boy younger than two with a congenital heart defect. Donor details come from another sample of the same person, matched by shared clones. Material: thymocytes. The chain is made from TRBV19 and TRBJ2-1; the junction holds 9 bases that match TRBD2. The sequence in DNA is TGTGCCAGTAGTATACCCCAGCGGGGGGTCTCCTACAATGAGCAGTTCTTC. Its amino acids are CASSIPQRGVSYNEQFF.